This record covers a single TCR beta chain. As yet, its antigen is unknown. This entry is derived from a study of shared clonotypes between healthy human individuals. Study findings and constraints: It was observed that 4% to 6% of naive CD4 clonotypes were shared across a handful of donors.

TCRdb's table, derived via immunoSEQ multiplex PCR, lists solely in-frame clones and lacks some. Altogether 550,000 to 650,000 clones are present, approximately 96% being singletons, with the ten largest covering 0.095% to 0.13%. Naive CD8 cells lacked CD45RO, underwent positive selection for CCR7 and left out terminally differentiated effector memory CD45RA+ cells. The donors were all Caucasian adults (living in Nashville, Tennessee). Germline-derived CDR1 and CDR2 are GTSNPN and SVGIG (reference sequence). The CDR3 has 15 amino acids. The V and J ends lost 0 bases and 3 bases respectively, with 13 bases between them.

Sequenced input: naive CD8+ T cells sorted from blood. The sequence was collected from a woman in her 30s in good health. This rearrangement joins TRBV30 to TRBJ2-3; no definite D call. Written as DNA, the CDR3 is TGTGCCTGGAGTGTACCCGGTTTCGGGACAGATACGCAGTATTTT. Its protein product is CAWSVPGFGTDTQYF.